The TCR beta chain described here comes from a study of T cell responses to AZD1222 COVID-19 vaccine. Study as a whole: Analyses pooled second doses at about 4 or about 12 weeks.

Study observations and caveats: Seropositive AZD1222 recipients at baseline numbered only 6 or 7. CD4 TCRs associated with vaccination spanned spike, dominating at 160-218 and 743-854.

With 5 bases removed from V and 5 bases from J, the gap between germline ends came to 9 bases. Germline V gene lookup returns CDR1 SQVTM and CDR2 ANQGSEA. The CDR3 extends over 12 amino acids. This clone has just one count. Its specificity is not known. Only in-frame clones appear in the TCRdb table, and some are missing; sequencing was by immunoSEQ multiplex PCR. This sample has about 85,000 clones; about nine tenths occur once, and the top ten carry approximately 7%. The sample in question was peripheral blood, obtained on day 0 of AZD1222 vaccination. This clonotype originated in an adult in good health. The chain carries TRBV29-1 and TRBJ2-2; D gene uncertain. This chain's CDR3 is CSVLRDTGELFF. For the CDR3, the DNA is TGCAGCGTTCTTCGTGATACCGGGGAGCTGTTTTTT.